This TCR beta chain was obtained from a study of shared T cell receptors in the human thymus. Data came from immunoSEQ multiplex PCR; TCRdb stores just in-frame clones and leaves some out. The sample has about 730,000 clones; 70% to 90% are singletons. There are 15 residues in the CDR3. Per the germline V gene, CDR1 is SGHKS and CDR2 is YYEKEE (reference sequence). V was pared by 4 bases and J by 3 bases, with 16 bases between. This sample was shared with a second study, whose subject was human thymus T cells. That paper adds: Finnish infants who were healthy and having corrective surgery for congenital heart defects made up the donors. It was from resections taken during corrective heart surgery that the thymus tissue came.

The sample was thymocytes. This receptor was taken from a girl less than two years old with a congenital heart defect. V is TRBV5-5 and J is TRBJ1-1, with D perhaps matching TRBD1 (5 bases). Written as DNA, the CDR3 is TGTGCCAGCAGCCTAGGACAAAATCCGGACACTGAAGCTTTCTTT. Translation: CASSLGQNPDTEAFF.